This TCR beta chain was obtained from a study of siplizumab effects on memory and regulatory T cells. The study's findings and limits: Reactions containing siplizumab showed mappable alloreactive CD4+ clones averaging approximately 66% Treg-derived, versus approximately 28% in controls. Naive T cells seemed more diverse than memory cells and seemed major alloresponse contributors. Significantly reduced by siplizumab was the cumulative frequency of alloreactive sequences, namely those traceable to unstimulated CD4+ memory cells. Proliferating siplizumab-cultured Tregs lacked confirmed suppressive function.

The protocol was immunoSEQ multiplex PCR, while the TCRdb copy is restricted to in-frame clones and leaves out a portion. The sample has tens of thousands of clones; roughly 89% are singletons. CDR1 SGHAT and CDR2 FQNNGV come from the germline V gene. This CDR3 has 17 amino acids. Germline trimming cut 0 bases from V and 6 bases from J; bases unmatched to any gene: 8. Notes on this clone: The antigen remains unidentified.

The sequencing input was Tregs sorted from blood. V and J are TRBV11-2 and TRBJ2-5; 12 positions agree with TRBD2. The TCR comes from a human donor in good health. The CDR3 region is CASSLDVWLAGGQTQYF. Here the CDR3 DNA reads TGTGCCAGCAGCTTAGATGTTTGGCTAGCGGGGGGGCAGACCCAGTACTTC.